The 19 T cell receptor beta chains presented below share a single source sample, sequenced in a study of graft-versus-host responses after intestinal transplantation. The repertoire was sequenced with immunoSEQ multiplex PCR; TCRdb's copy has only in-frame clones and lacks some. The data show roughly 13,000 clones, more than 30% seen once. The authors plated approximately 200,000 CFSE-labeled responder cells with approximately 200,000 irradiated, violet-dye-labeled stimulator cells. Material: alloreactive CD8+ T cells from a mixed lymphocyte reaction culture, obtained before intestinal transplant. Subset reported: CFSE-low proliferating T cells sorted from roughly 6-day pre-transplant mixed lymphocyte reaction (GvH or HvG direction). These receptors were obtained from a human patient who received an intestinal transplant.

About this clone itself: This may stem from a read error, because a much larger clone lies one nucleotide away. The chain employs TRBV27 and TRBJ2-7; TRBD1 matches at 7 bases. With V trimmed by 5 bases and J by 2 bases, 6 bases remained unmatched. This CDR3 is 14 amino acids long. Looked up from germline, CDR1 is MNHEY and CDR2 is SMNVEV (reference sequence). The CDR3 bases are TGTGCCAGCAGTCCCCGGGACAGCACCTACGAGCAGTACTTC. It specifies CASSPRDSTYEQYF.

The chain is built from TRBV5-1 and TRBJ2-5, with 7 bases that match TRBD2. CDR1 and CDR2 from the germline V gene are SGHRS and YFSETQ. The CDR3 contains 17 residues. V was pared by 0 bases and J by 2 bases, with 10 bases of the junction left unmatched. The CDR3 DNA follows: TGCGCCAGCAGCTTGGGCCTAGCGGCGTCCATTCAAGAGACCCAGTACTTC. Its translation is CASSLGLAASIQETQYF.

This chain connects TRBV5-4 to TRBJ1-5; maybe TRBD1 (5 bases). The CDR3 is 15 amino acids. The ends were cut back, 4 bases at V and 6 bases at J, with 17 bases in the middle. Germline lookup yields CDR1 SGHNT and CDR2 YYREEE (reference sequence). CDR3 region: CASSEREGRSQPQHF. The CDR3 DNA reads TGTGCCAGCAGCGAGCGGGAGGGACGGAGTCAGCCCCAGCATTTT.

This chain links TRBV6-5 with TRBJ2-1; 13 bases match TRBD2. V shed 2 bases and J 7 bases; nucleotides not matched to a gene: 5. This CDR3 has 16 amino acids. CDR1 is MNHEY, CDR2 SVGAGI, per germline. The CDR3 nucleotides read TGTGCCAGCAGTTACCCCGGGACTAGCGGGACTAATGAGCAGTTCTTC. This sequence encodes CASSYPGTSGTNEQFF.

This clone was counted between two and nine times. This chain joins TRBV7-9 and TRBJ1-1; no clear D gene. Germline lookup yields CDR1 SEHNR and CDR2 FQNEAQ (reference sequence). CDR3 length: 13 amino acids. Trimming removed 0 bases from V and 0 bases from J, with 2 bases in between. For the CDR3, the DNA is TGTGCCAGCAGCTTAGCCTTGAACACTGAAGCTTTCTTT. It codes for CASSLALNTEAFF.

The rearrangement uses TRBV4-1 and TRBJ2-3; 7 bases are shared with TRBD2. With V trimmed by 1 base and J by 6 bases, 10 bases remained unmatched. CDR1 MGHRA and CDR2 YSYEKL come from the germline V gene. The length of the CDR3 is 16 residues. CDR3 region: CASSQAPSGSMDTQYF. For the CDR3, the DNA is TGCGCCAGCAGCCAAGCACCTAGCGGTAGTATGGATACGCAGTATTTT.

This clone was counted a few times. The chain carries TRBV6-1 and TRBJ2-7, with 8 bases fitting TRBD1. Trimming cost V 6 bases and J 6 bases; bases outside gene matches: 7. The CDR3 runs 13 residues. CDR1 is MNHNS, CDR2 SASEGT, per germline. DNA for the CDR3: TGTGCCAGCAGCCTTGGACAGGGCGGCGAGCAGTACTTC. Its translation is CASSLGQGGEQYF.

The chain employs TRBV30 and TRBJ1-1, with D possibly matching TRBD1 (5 bases). The CDR3 is made up of 12 amino acids. Between the trimmed V and J ends, which lost 0 bases and 8 bases, there was a span of 10 bases. Germline assignment: CDR1 GTSNPN and CDR2 SVGIG (reference sequence). This CDR3 reads CAWSVGGFEAFF. For the CDR3, the DNA is TGTGCCTGGAGTGTCGGGGGGTTCGAAGCTTTCTTT.

This clone is medium-sized in the sample. CDR3 in DNA: TGTGCCAGCAGTTTGAGAAGCTCCTACGAGCAGTACTTC. It encodes CASSLRSSYEQYF. V usage is TRBV28 and J usage is TRBJ2-7; D gene uncertain. CDR3 length: 13 amino acids. Germline assignment: CDR1 MDHEN and CDR2 SYDVKM. Trimming left V 3 bases short and J 0 bases short, with 6 bases between.

J is TRBJ1-3 and V is TRBV28; TRBD1 might be the D (5 bases). Germline loops: CDR1 MDHEN, CDR2 SYDVKM. The ends were cut back, 3 bases at V and 4 bases at J, with 13 bases in the middle. This CDR3 is built from 15 residues. For the CDR3, the DNA is TGTGCCAGCAGTTTCCGGGGACTGGCGGGAAACACCATATATTTT. Translated, it gives CASSFRGLAGNTIYF.

The rearrangement joins TRBV4-3 to TRBJ1-4; 9 bases map to TRBD1. The germline V gene encodes CDR1 LGHNA and CDR2 YSLEER. J lost 7 bases, V lost 0 bases, and 3 bases had no gene match. This CDR3 is 15 amino acids long. The CDR3 spells CASSQDPGQGEKLFF. CDR3 sequence (DNA): TGCGCCAGCAGCCAAGATCCGGGACAGGGTGAAAAACTGTTTTTT.

The genes are TRBV2 and TRBJ2-7; D may be TRBD1 (6 bases). Germline CDR1 is SNHLY and CDR2 is FYNNEI. The V end lost 2 bases, the J end lost 7 bases, and 18 bases lay between the germline ends. The CDR3 totals 15 residues. CDR3 sequence reads: CASSETGVGGSEQYF. CDR3 sequence (DNA): TGTGCCAGCAGTGAAACCGGGGTAGGGGGATCGGAGCAGTACTTC. The entire variable domain, with the rest obtained from reference TRBV2 and TRBJ2-7, is as follows: EPEVTQTPSHQVTQMGQEVILRCVPISNHLYFYWYRQILGQKVEFLVSFYNNEISEKSEIFDDQFSVERPDGSNFTLKIRSTKLEDSAMYFCASSETGVGGSEQYFGPGTRLTVT.

V and J are TRBV9 and TRBJ2-1; perhaps TRBD2 as D (5 bases). The V and J ends lost 1 base and 0 bases respectively, with 8 bases between them. This CDR3 has 15 residues. Germline values: CDR1 SGDLS, CDR2 YYNGEE. The CDR3 DNA follows: TGTGCCAGCAGCGTAACGGGGAGCTCCTACAATGAGCAGTTCTTC. Protein: CASSVTGSSYNEQFF.

This clone was seen only a few times. V and J are TRBV4-2 and TRBJ2-7; 9 bases are shared with TRBD1. The germline V gene has CDR1 LGHNA and CDR2 YNFKEQ. The CDR3 runs 15 residues. V lost 5 bases, J lost 5 bases, and 10 bases stayed unmatched. The CDR3 nucleotides read TGTGCCAGCAGCTTGCTCCGGGACAGGGCTCACGAGCAGTACTTC. Translated: CASSLLRDRAHEQYF.

In this sample, this clone turned up many times. This sequence joins TRBV28 and TRBJ1-2; 9 nucleotides line up with TRBD1. CDR1 is MDHEN and CDR2 is SYDVKM in the germline V gene. V lost 4 bases, J lost 4 bases, and 13 bases stayed unmatched. The CDR3 loop spans 17 amino acids. The CDR3: CASSSPGTGSIGYGYTF. The CDR3 DNA reads TGTGCCAGCAGTTCCCCCGGGACAGGGTCAATAGGCTATGGCTACACCTTC.

This clone appeared a few times. The chain couples TRBV19 to TRBJ2-1; 7 bases are a match to TRBD2. Trimming at V came to 3 bases and at J to 4 bases, leaving 6 bases not matched to a gene. This CDR3 is built from 15 residues. Per the germline V gene, CDR1 is LNHDA and CDR2 is SQIVND (reference sequence). The CDR3 spells CASSIDRDYYNEQFF. The CDR3 DNA follows: TGTGCCAGTAGTATCGACCGGGACTATTACAATGAGCAGTTCTTC.

Only a few counts were recorded for this clone. The V and J genes are TRBV6-5 and TRBJ2-2; possibly TRBD1 for D (5 bases). Germline-derived CDR1 and CDR2 are MNHEY and SVGAGI. The V end lost 6 bases, the J end lost 3 bases, and 8 bases lay between the germline ends. The length of the CDR3 is 13 residues. This CDR3 reads CASSLGDTGELFF. The CDR3 DNA is TGTGCCAGCAGCCTAGGGGACACCGGGGAGCTGTTTTTT.

On this clone: At one boundary the junction diverges from the germline segment, which might be a read error. J is TRBJ1-1 and V is TRBV16, with 7 bases matching TRBD1. Per germline, CDR1 KGHSY and CDR2 FQNENV. The CDR3 runs to 14 residues. CDR3 amino acids: CTSSYRGRDTEAFF. The CDR3, as DNA: TGTACCAGCAGCTACAGGGGTAGGGACACTGAAGCTTTCTTT.

This clone showed up just a few times. V usage is TRBV7-2 and J usage is TRBJ2-7, with a tentative D call TRBD1 (5 bases). Trimming took off 7 bases at V and 2 bases at J, with 21 bases between the two ends. Germline lookup yields CDR1 SGHTA and CDR2 FQGNSA. This CDR3 contains 16 residues. CDR3 sequence (DNA): TGTGCCAGCACCGACCACAGGACACTTCCCACCTACGAGCAGTACTTC. This encodes CASTDHRTLPTYEQYF.